The rows below give T cell receptor beta chains drawn from one sample of a study of blood T cell repertoires in COVID-19. The protocol was immunoSEQ multiplex PCR, while the TCRdb copy is restricted to in-frame clones and leaves out a portion. The table shows around 170,000 clones, with 74% occurring only once. Sequencing was done on a sample of peripheral blood. The receptor set was obtained from a woman older than 75 with acute or convalescent COVID-19. Each CDR3 is given with its conserved first and last residue. The D gene is left open where the match is weak. Some rows mark clone size as missing; the rest say once, few, many or name a class of expanded clone.

d_call: TRBD2
v_call: TRBV5-1
j_call: TRBJ2-3
clone_size: NA
cdr3_aa: CASSLGEGHTDTQYF
cdr3_nt: TGCGCCAGCAGCTTGGGGGAGGGCCACACAGATACGCAGTATTTT

d_call: NA
v_call: TRBV7-9
j_call: TRBJ2-7
clone_size: NA
cdr3_aa: CASSLVPGKYEQYF
cdr3_nt: TGTGCCAGCAGCTTAGTCCCAGGGAAGTACGAGCAGTACTTC

d_call: NA
v_call: TRBV15
j_call: TRBJ2-5
clone_size: NA
cdr3_aa: CATSNLGARETQYF
cdr3_nt: TGTGCCACCAGCAACTTGGGGGCCCGAGAGACCCAGTACTTC

d_call: NA
v_call: TRBV5-1
j_call: TRBJ1-1
clone_size: NA
cdr3_aa: CASSLTSWGRAEAFF
cdr3_nt: TGCGCCAGCAGCTTGACAAGTTGGGGCAGAGCTGAAGCTTTCTTT

d_call: NA
v_call: TRBV6-5
j_call: TRBJ2-7
clone_size: NA
cdr3_aa: CASRTVSYEQYF
cdr3_nt: TGTGCCAGCCGGACTGTATCCTACGAGCAGTACTTC

d_call: NA
v_call: TRBV13
j_call: TRBJ2-5
clone_size: NA
cdr3_aa: CASSLAEGGETQYF
cdr3_nt: TGTGCCAGCAGCTTAGCGGAAGGGGGAGAGACCCAGTACTTC

d_call: TRBD1
v_call: TRBV7-2
j_call: TRBJ2-1
clone_size: NA
cdr3_aa: CASSSTGDGYNEQFF
cdr3_nt: TGTGCCAGCAGCTCTACAGGGGATGGTTACAATGAGCAGTTCTTC

d_call: TRBD1
v_call: TRBV28
j_call: TRBJ2-5
clone_size: NA
cdr3_aa: CASSLTGTEERETQYF
cdr3_nt: TGTGCCAGCAGTTTAACCGGGACAGAAGAACGGGAGACCCAGTACTTC

d_call: TRBD2
v_call: TRBV5-1
j_call: TRBJ2-7
clone_size: NA
cdr3_aa: CASSLALAGYEQYF
cdr3_nt: TGCGCCAGCAGCTTGGCGCTAGCGGGCTACGAGCAGTACTTC

d_call: NA
v_call: TRBV12-3/TRBV12-4
j_call: TRBJ2-6
clone_size: NA
cdr3_aa: CASSSSGANVLTF
cdr3_nt: TGTGCCAGCAGTTCGTCTGGGGCCAACGTCCTGACTTTC

d_call: NA
v_call: TRBV2
j_call: TRBJ1-2
clone_size: NA
cdr3_aa: CASSQTPVNGYTF
cdr3_nt: TGTGCCAGCAGTCAGACTCCGGTAAATGGCTACACCTTC

d_call: TRBD1
v_call: TRBV5-1
j_call: TRBJ2-3
clone_size: NA
cdr3_aa: CASSIGQAFDTQYF
cdr3_nt: TGCGCCAGCAGCATAGGACAGGCTTTTGATACGCAGTATTTT

d_call: TRBD2
v_call: TRBV11-2
j_call: TRBJ2-1
clone_size: NA
cdr3_aa: CASSPGTSGGTYNEQFF
cdr3_nt: TGTGCCAGCAGCCCTGGGACTAGCGGAGGGACCTACAATGAGCAGTTCTTC

d_call: NA
v_call: TRBV30
j_call: TRBJ1-4
clone_size: NA
cdr3_aa: CAWRPQGATNEKLFF
cdr3_nt: TGTGCCTGGAGGCCCCAGGGTGCAACTAATGAAAAACTGTTTTTT

d_call: NA
v_call: TRBV3-1/TRBV3-2
j_call: TRBJ2-7
clone_size: NA
cdr3_aa: CASSRASGVQAYEQYF
cdr3_nt: TGTGCCAGCAGCCGTGCTTCGGGAGTGCAAGCCTACGAGCAGTACTTC

d_call: NA
v_call: TRBV2
j_call: TRBJ2-5
clone_size: NA
cdr3_aa: CASTRETQYF
cdr3_nt: TGTGCCAGCACGCGGGAGACCCAGTACTTC

d_call: NA
v_call: TRBV5-6
j_call: TRBJ1-2
clone_size: NA
cdr3_aa: CASSLDTADGYTF
cdr3_nt: TGTGCCAGCAGCTTGGATACAGCAGATGGCTACACCTTC

d_call: TRBD2
v_call: TRBV27
j_call: TRBJ2-1
clone_size: NA
cdr3_aa: CASNPGLVSYNEQFF
cdr3_nt: TGTGCCAGCAACCCCGGACTAGTTTCCTACAATGAGCAGTTCTTC

d_call: NA
v_call: TRBV28
j_call: TRBJ1-5
clone_size: NA
cdr3_aa: CASHRDSNQPQHF
cdr3_nt: TGTGCCAGCCACAGGGATAGCAATCAGCCCCAGCATTTT

d_call: NA
v_call: TRBV9
j_call: TRBJ1-3
clone_size: NA
cdr3_aa: CASSVDSVKSSGNTIYF
cdr3_nt: TGTGCCAGCAGCGTAGATTCGGTCAAAAGCTCTGGAAACACCATATATTTT

d_call: NA
v_call: TRBV19
j_call: TRBJ1-2
clone_size: NA
cdr3_aa: CASSIDKAENYGYTF
cdr3_nt: TGTGCCAGTAGTATAGATAAAGCTGAGAACTATGGCTACACCTTC

d_call: NA
v_call: TRBV21-1
j_call: TRBJ2-1
clone_size: many
cdr3_aa: CASSKERSYNEQFF
cdr3_nt: TGTGCCAGCAGCAAAGAACGGAGCTACAATGAGCAGTTCTTC

d_call: TRBD2
v_call: TRBV29-1
j_call: TRBJ2-1
clone_size: NA
cdr3_aa: CSASGTSGITYNEQFF
cdr3_nt: TGCAGCGCTTCCGGGACTAGCGGAATAACCTACAATGAGCAGTTCTTC

d_call: TRBD2
v_call: TRBV19
j_call: TRBJ2-2
clone_size: NA
cdr3_aa: CASSPPGLAGVPGELFF
cdr3_nt: TGTGCCAGTAGTCCACCGGGACTAGCGGGAGTCCCCGGGGAGCTGTTTTTT

d_call: NA
v_call: TRBV28
j_call: TRBJ1-5
clone_size: NA
cdr3_aa: CASLRLGANQPQHF
cdr3_nt: TGTGCCAGCCTACGTCTAGGGGCCAATCAGCCCCAGCATTTT

d_call: TRBD1
v_call: TRBV6-5
j_call: TRBJ2-1
clone_size: NA
cdr3_aa: CASSYSRTGWNEQFF
cdr3_nt: TGTGCCAGCAGTTACTCCCGGACAGGGTGGAATGAGCAGTTCTTC

d_call: NA
v_call: TRBV19
j_call: TRBJ2-5
clone_size: few
cdr3_aa: CASAGQTEETQYF
cdr3_nt: TGTGCCAGTGCCGGACAGACAGAAGAGACCCAGTACTTC

d_call: TRBD1
v_call: TRBV27
j_call: TRBJ1-1
clone_size: NA
cdr3_aa: CASTGQGNTEAFF
cdr3_nt: TGTGCCAGTACCGGACAGGGGAACACTGAAGCTTTCTTT

d_call: TRBD2
v_call: TRBV27
j_call: TRBJ2-1
clone_size: few
cdr3_aa: CASSFGLAGEGEQFF
cdr3_nt: TGTGCCAGCAGTTTCGGACTAGCGGGAGAAGGTGAGCAGTTCTTC